Presented here are 8 T cell receptor beta chains from one specimen sequenced in a study of identical twins. MiXCR, run by TCRdb on the 5' RACE reads, gives a single entry per CDR3 protein. This table holds 1.5 million to 2 million distinct CDR3 sequences, around a third found once. What was sequenced was cord blood. The receptor source for this set is a newborn girl in good health.

V gene TRBV27 combines with J gene TRBJ2-1; 9 bases are a match to TRBD2. The CDR3 extends over 15 amino acids. In germline, CDR1 is MNHEY, CDR2 SMNVEV (reference sequence). V trimming: 5 bases; J trimming: 6 bases; junction bases outside the gene matches: 8. CDR3 coding DNA: TGTGCCAGCAGTAAGACTAGCGGATTATCCAATGAGCAGTTCTTC. It specifies CASSKTSGLSNEQFF.

This clonotype was observed a handful of times. This chain links TRBV20-1 with TRBJ2-1, with TRBD2 identical over 12 bases. The V gene end was trimmed by 0 bases and the J gene end by 6 bases; junction bases not matched to a gene: 3. The germline CDR1 and CDR2 sequences are DFQATT and SNEGSKA (reference sequence). This CDR3 comprises 15 residues. CDR3 protein: CSARDLGLAGNEQFF. The CDR3 nucleotides read TGCAGTGCTAGAGATCTGGGACTAGCGGGCAATGAGCAGTTCTTC.

The V call is TRBV11-2, the J call TRBJ2-1; D is uncertain. The length of the CDR3 is 13 residues. The germline gives CDR1 SGHAT, CDR2 FQNNGV. Between the trimmed V and J ends, which lost 8 bases and 8 bases, there was a span of 16 bases. For the CDR3, the DNA is TGTGCCAGCTTCCATAATCTTGAGGATGAGCAGTTCTTC. Protein product: CASFHNLEDEQFF.

There are a few counts of this clonotype. The rearrangement links TRBV20-1 to TRBJ2-3, with 7 bases matching TRBD2. Trimming cost V 6 bases and J 4 bases; bases outside gene matches: 7. The CDR3 spans 13 residues. Per the germline V gene, CDR1 is DFQATT and CDR2 is SNEGSKA (reference sequence). CDR3 sequence (DNA): TGCAGTGCGACGGGGGGTGTGGCAGATACGCAGTATTTT. Its protein product is CSATGGVADTQYF.

The chain uses TRBV20-1 and TRBJ1-1; the D gene is possibly TRBD1 (6 bases). The CDR3 consists of 14 residues. V lost 0 bases and J 5 bases, leaving 13 bases between the germline ends. CDR1 is DFQATT and CDR2 is SNEGSKA in the germline V gene (reference sequence). The CDR3 coding sequence is TGCAGTGCTAGAGATGAAACAGGGTGGACTGAAGCTTTCTTT. Translated: CSARDETGWTEAFF.

This clonotype was observed a handful of times. The genes are TRBV12-3 or TRBV12-4 and TRBJ2-5, with a possible D match to TRBD2 (6 bases). The V gene lost 6 bases and the J gene lost 2 bases, with 16 bases spanning the gap. The CDR3 consists of 15 residues. The DNA for the CDR3 is TGTGCCAGCAGCCAGGGAACGGGGGTTCAAGAGACCCAGTACTTC. It specifies CASSQGTGVQETQYF.

This clonotype was recorded a few times. The V gene is TRBV4-1, the J gene TRBJ2-7; no clear D. Trimming stripped 3 bases from V and 7 bases from J, with 25 bases between. Germline-derived CDR1 and CDR2 are MGHRA and YSYEKL. The CDR3 has 17 residues. The CDR3 coding sequence is TGCGCCAGCAGCCAGGGGTACTCCCATAGAACATACAATGAGCAGTACTTC. It codes for CASSQGYSHRTYNEQYF.

The rearrangement links TRBV5-6 to TRBJ1-6; D might be TRBD1 (6 bases). V was cut by 0 bases and J by 3 bases, with 28 bases left in between. Germline V gene sequence: CDR1 SGHDT, CDR2 YYEEEE. The CDR3 has 22 residues. CDR3 DNA: TGTGCCAGCAGCTTGGGGACAGTCAGTTTCCCCGAGGGGAATGGCTATAATTCACCCCTCCACTTT. Translated, it gives CASSLGTVSFPEGNGYNSPLHF.